What follows is one TCR beta chain and its context. The source of the sample is a study of blood T cell repertoires in COVID-19. At the level of the study: Collection of acute and convalescent COVID-19 samples took place in the United States, Italy and Spain. PBMCs, B-cell-depleted T cells, or T cells were the source of the cDNA or gDNA that made up the material.

In the authors' workflow: Reference gene primer amplification yielded estimated nucleated cell counts. The table came from immunoSEQ multiplex PCR; TCRdb's copy has only in-frame clones and leaves some out. D and trimming were read from the DNA, whereas the V and J calls and clone size are those reported in that table. Among about 38,000 clones listed, around 90% were seen once. This CDR3 region has 11 residues. Germline V gene data show CDR1 as SNHLY and CDR2 as FYNNEI. Trimming removed 3 bases at V and 7 bases at J, with 7 bases between. The TCR originated in a human donor in a cohort sampled during active COVID-19. The chain has TRBV2 and TRBJ2-7; perhaps TRBD2 as D (6 bases). The material sequenced was peripheral blood. CDR3 amino acids: CASSDRGEQYF. CDR3 in DNA: TGTGCCAGCAGTGACCGGGGGGAGCAGTACTTC.